The following is a T cell receptor beta chain sequence with its context. The germline V gene has CDR1 LNHNV and CDR2 YYDKDF (reference sequence). V lost 5 bases and J lost 6; bases outside the gene matches: 5. The CDR3 has 14 amino acids. The method was immunoSEQ multiplex PCR; TCRdb's version includes in-frame clones alone and lacks a portion of them. The sample consists of 25,000 to 35,000 clones, around 94% of them appearing once. These data originate in a study of T cell clones after liver transplantation. Study-level information: Third-party-reactive TCRbeta sequences from pre-transplant mixed lymphocyte reactions served as antigen-independent comparators. Tolerant meant at least one year fully off immunosuppression without liver enzymes above twice normal. Blood was drawn pre-transplant, before withdrawal, and after full or failed withdrawal.

Thawed unstimulated PBMCs were FACS-sorted by CD3, CD4 and CD8 into two populations. The gene calls are TRBV15 and TRBJ2-7; 12 positions agree with TRBD1. This sequence was found in a human patient who received a liver transplant. A share of the T cells may be of graft donor origin. The sample in question was CD8+ T cells from blood, obtained 12 months after liver transplant. CDR3: CATSPGTGGFEQYF. The CDR3 nucleotides are TGTGCCACCAGCCCCGGGACAGGGGGCTTCGAGCAGTACTTC.